Sequencing of this T cell receptor beta chain was carried out in a study of T cell changes during pregnancy in multiple sclerosis. Repertoires were generated with immunoSEQ multiplex PCR, while TCRdb's copy carries only in-frame clones and drops some. The data hold 50,000 to 60,000 clones, with about 92% observed a single time. This CDR3 has 15 residues. Per the germline V gene, CDR1 is SGDLS and CDR2 is YYNGEE. The V gene end was trimmed by 4 bases and the J gene end by 4 bases; junction bases not matched to a gene: 5. This chain connects TRBV9 to TRBJ2-1; 10 bases match TRBD2. The starting material was CD4+ T cells from peripheral blood mononuclear cells, obtained after pregnancy. This receptor was taken from a female donor in good health, enrolled as a control in a pregnancy study. The CDR3, as DNA: TGTGCCAGCAGCTTACGGACTAGCGGTTACAATGAGCAGTTCTTC. Its translation: CASSLRTSGYNEQFF.